A single sample gave rise to the 8 T cell receptor beta chains below, sequenced in a study of CD8+ T cells in alopecia areata. Treatment defined: oral pan-JAK inhibitor, 5-10 mg twice daily. Extracted from the samples, RNA was reverse transcribed into cDNA to serve as the sequencing template. Produced via immunoSEQ multiplex PCR; TCRdb's table is partial and in-frame only. The table includes hundreds of thousands of clones, approximately 67% detected once. The source material was CD4+ T cells sorted from blood, sampled at approximately week 42, from a patient treated with tofacitinib. Every receptor here comes from a human donor with alopecia areata.

The chain is built from TRBV4-2 and TRBJ1-1, with D possibly being TRBD1 (5 bases). V lost 2 bases, J lost 3 bases, and 16 bases lay in between. The CDR3 contains 16 residues. Germline-derived CDR1 and CDR2 are LGHNA and YNFKEQ. CDR3 residues: CASSQFPGVSDTEAFF. The CDR3, as DNA: TGTGCCAGCAGCCAATTCCCGGGGGTCTCGGACACTGAAGCTTTCTTT.

The J gene is TRBJ2-2, the V gene TRBV30; TRBD2 matches 7 bases. Trimming cost V 0 bases and J 5 bases; bases outside gene matches: 6. The CDR3 contains 15 residues. Germline assignment: CDR1 GTSNPN and CDR2 SVGIG (reference sequence). The CDR3 protein is CAWSVYSGWTGELFF. The CDR3 DNA reads as TGTGCCTGGAGTGTATATAGCGGGTGGACCGGGGAGCTGTTTTTT.

The chain combines TRBV29-1 with TRBJ2-7; 8 nucleotides match TRBD1. The J segment lost 7 bases and the V segment lost 6 bases, leaving 5 bases of the junction unmatched. The CDR3 consists of 11 residues. CDR1 is SQVTM and CDR2 is ANQGSEA in the germline V gene. For the CDR3, the DNA is TGCAGCGTAAGGACAGGGTTGGAGCAGTACTTC. Its protein product is CSVRTGLEQYF.

The gene calls are TRBV7-3 and TRBJ1-1, with D hard to call. The V end was cut by 7 bases, the J end by 3 bases, with 12 bases between. This CDR3 region has 13 residues. The germline CDR1 and CDR2 sequences are SGHTA and FQGTGA. The DNA of the CDR3 is TGTGCCAGCATCCCGAAGAGGGACACTGAAGCTTTCTTT. This gives the protein CASIPKRDTEAFF.

This clone was seen a single time. The chain recombines TRBV30 with TRBJ2-2, with TRBD1 identical over 8 bases. Trimming took 0 bases from V and 7 from J; bases not matched to a gene: 7. Germline values: CDR1 GTSNPN, CDR2 SVGIG (reference sequence). The CDR3 is 15 amino acids. CDR3 loop: CAWSVGTGGSGELFF. The CDR3 DNA reads TGTGCCTGGAGTGTTGGTACAGGGGGAAGCGGGGAGCTGTTTTTT.

The chain recombines TRBV10-2 with TRBJ1-1; D is uncertain. Germline assignment: CDR1 WSHSY and CDR2 SAAADI. V lost 2 bases to trimming and J lost 11 bases, with 9 bases between them. This CDR3 contains 11 residues. CDR3 bases: TGCGCCAGCAGTGAGGGAAGTTCGGCTTTCTTT. It translates to CASSEGSSAFF.

This chain uses TRBV11-2 with TRBJ2-5; no firm D call. CDR3 length: 11 amino acids. Germline CDR1 is SGHAT and CDR2 is FQNNGV. The V end lost 3 bases, the J end lost 5 bases, and 4 bases lay between the germline ends. In DNA, the CDR3 is TGTGCCAGCAGCTTTACCGAGACCCAGTACTTC. This sequence encodes CASSFTETQYF.

The genes are TRBV29-1 and TRBJ1-2; 8 bases map to TRBD1. Germline V lookup: CDR1 SQVTM, CDR2 ANQGSEA. The trim removed 7 bases at V and 5 bases at J, leaving 15 bases unmatched. The CDR3 is 15 residues long. The CDR3 loop is CSARRVQGASYGYTF. CDR3 nucleotide sequence: TGCAGCGCCCGGCGCGTCCAGGGGGCATCGTATGGCTACACCTTC. Based on the CDR3 plus reference TRBV29-1 and TRBJ1-2, the full variable domain is SAVISQKPSRDICQRGTSLTIQCQVDSQVTMMFWYRQQPGQSLTLIATANQGSEATYESGFVIDKFPISRPNLTFSTLTVSNMSPEDSSIYLCSARRVQGASYGYTFGSGTRLTVV.